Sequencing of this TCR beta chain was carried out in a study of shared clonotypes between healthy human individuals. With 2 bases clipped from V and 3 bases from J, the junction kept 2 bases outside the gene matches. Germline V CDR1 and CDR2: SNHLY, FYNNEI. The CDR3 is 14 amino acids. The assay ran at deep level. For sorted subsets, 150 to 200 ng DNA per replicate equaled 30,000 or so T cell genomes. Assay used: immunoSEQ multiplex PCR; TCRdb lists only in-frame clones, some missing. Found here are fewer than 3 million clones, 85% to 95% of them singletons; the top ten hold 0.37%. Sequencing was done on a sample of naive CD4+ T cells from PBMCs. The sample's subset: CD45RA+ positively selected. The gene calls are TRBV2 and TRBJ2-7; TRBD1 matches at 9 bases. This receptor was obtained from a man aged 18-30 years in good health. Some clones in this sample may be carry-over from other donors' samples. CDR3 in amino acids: CASSEYRGLYEQYF. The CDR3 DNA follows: TGTGCCAGCAGTGAATACAGGGGGCTCTACGAGCAGTACTTC. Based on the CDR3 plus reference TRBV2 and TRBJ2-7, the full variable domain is EPEVTQTPSHQVTQMGQEVILRCVPISNHLYFYWYRQILGQKVEFLVSFYNNEISEKSEIFDDQFSVERPDGSNFTLKIRSTKLEDSAMYFCASSEYRGLYEQYFGPGTRLTVT.